One and the same sample provided the 15 T cell receptor beta chains below, sequenced in a study of early T cells in non-severe SARS-CoV-2 infection. TCRdb analysed the 5' RACE reads with MiXCR anew, one entry per CDR3 protein. The sample carries about 60,000 distinct CDR3 sequences, around 12% recorded once. Sequencing used whole blood. Source of these receptors: an adult who was a healthcare worker with PCR-confirmed SARS-CoV-2 infection or an uninfected control (not recorded which).

This clonotype occurred many times. The V gene is TRBV9, the J gene TRBJ1-1; no reliable D call. Per germline, CDR1 SGDLS and CDR2 YYNGEE. V lost 1 base, J lost 2 bases, and 6 bases lay in between. The CDR3 is made up of 13 amino acids. CDR3 protein: CASSVLGNTEAFF. CDR3 nucleotides: TGTGCCAGCAGCGTATTGGGTAACACTGAAGCTTTCTTT.

The chain carries TRBV27 and TRBJ1-5; a possible D gene is TRBD1 (6 bases). V was cut by 8 bases and J by 7 bases, with 21 bases left in between. This CDR3 is built from 15 residues. Germline V gene lookup returns CDR1 MNHEY and CDR2 SMNVEV (reference sequence). Here the CDR3 DNA reads TGTGCCAGCCGCCCGACAGGAGCGGGTGAGCAGCCCCAGCATTTT. Amino acids: CASRPTGAGEQPQHF.

V gene TRBV5-1 combines with J gene TRBJ1-3, with no clear D. Trimming shortened V by 0 bases and J by 3 bases, and 7 bases separated the two germline ends. The germline V gene has CDR1 SGHRS and CDR2 YFSETQ. The CDR3 length is 14 residues. This CDR3 reads CASSLGSDGNTIYF. DNA of the CDR3: TGCGCCAGCAGCTTGGGATCTGATGGAAACACCATATATTTT.

Note on this clonotype: One end of the junction varies from germline; a read error may be responsible. The V gene is TRBV29-1, the J gene TRBJ1-2, with D perhaps matching TRBD1 (5 bases). Germline CDR1 SQVTM, CDR2 ANQGSEA. There are 12 residues in the CDR3. The CDR3, as DNA: TGCAGCGTCCAACATGGGGCCTATGACTACACCTTC. It specifies CSVQHGAYDYTF.

This clonotype was detected once. This sequence joins TRBV20-1 and TRBJ2-3; D perhaps matches TRBD1 (5 bases). V was trimmed by 3 bases and J by 2 bases, leaving 12 bases between them. The CDR3 runs 14 residues. The germline CDR1 and CDR2 sequences are DFQATT and SNEGSKA (reference sequence). For the CDR3, the DNA is TGCAGTGCTAGTGGTGGGGCAGTCACAGATACGCAGTATTTT. Amino acid sequence: CSASGGAVTDTQYF.

Comment on this clonotype: This may be a read error, as it is one base from a much larger clone. The chain joins TRBV20-1 to TRBJ2-1; TRBD2 matches at 10 bases. The V gene end was trimmed by 6 bases and the J gene end by 12 bases; junction bases not matched to a gene: 20. CDR1 and CDR2 from the germline V gene are DFQATT and SNEGSKA (reference sequence). This CDR3 is 16 amino acids long. CDR3 coding DNA: TGCAGTGCAAGAAAACTAGCGGGAAGGATAGCAGATGGGCAGTTCTTC. Translation gives CSARKLAGRIADGQFF.

This clonotype occurred a few times. The chain uses TRBV30 and TRBJ2-2; D unresolved. CDR3 length: 13 residues. CDR1 is GTSNPN and CDR2 is SVGIG in the germline V gene (reference sequence). V was cut by 0 bases and J by 5 bases, with 7 bases left in between. Written as DNA, the CDR3 is TGTGCCTGGAGTGTAGTGCGAACCGGGGAGCTGTTTTTT. Translation: CAWSVVRTGELFF.

There are a few counts of this clonotype. The V call is TRBV5-6, the J call TRBJ1-1, with TRBD1 matching over 9 bases. The germline V gene has CDR1 SGHDT and CDR2 YYEEEE. This CDR3 has 16 residues. The V gene end was trimmed by 4 bases and the J gene end by 5 bases; junction bases not matched to a gene: 12. The CDR3 DNA reads as TGTGCCAGCAGCGAGACAGGGGGGTTCTTCAGGACTGAAGCTTTCTTT. Translated, it gives CASSETGGFFRTEAFF.

V is TRBV7-9 and J is TRBJ2-2, with TRBD2 matching over 12 bases. This CDR3 is built from 20 residues. V gave up 4 bases and J gave up 4 bases; unmatched junction bases: 16. Germline CDR1 and CDR2: SEHNR and FQNEAQ (reference sequence). CDR3: CASSSTVYPKLAGGTGELFF. CDR3 DNA: TGTGCCAGCAGCTCCACAGTATACCCCAAACTAGCGGGAGGCACCGGGGAGCTGTTTTTT.

This clonotype was observed many times. The V and J genes are TRBV6-2 or TRBV6-3 and TRBJ2-1, with 9 bases matching TRBD2. The CDR3 contains 14 residues. The V gene end was trimmed by 5 bases and the J gene end by 3 bases; junction bases not matched to a gene: 2. Germline assignment: CDR1 MNHEY and CDR2 SVGEGT. CDR3 coding DNA: TGTGCCAGCAGTCCTAGCGGGGACTACAATGAGCAGTTCTTC. This encodes CASSPSGDYNEQFF.

The sample holds many counts of this clonotype. The gene calls are TRBV5-1 and TRBJ2-2; 7 bases are a match to TRBD1. The J segment lost 3 bases and the V segment lost 1 base, leaving 0 bases of the junction unmatched. The CDR3 spans 14 residues. CDR1 and CDR2 (germline): SGHRS, YFSETQ. The CDR3 coding sequence is TGCGCCAGCAGCTTGACAGGGGACACCGGGGAGCTGTTTTTT. It encodes CASSLTGDTGELFF. The full variable domain, its missing parts supplied by reference TRBV5-1 and TRBJ2-2, is KAGVTQTPRYLIKTRGQQVTLSCSPISGHRSVSWYQQTPGQGLQFLFEYFSETQRNKGNFPGRFSGRQFSNSRSEMNVSTLELGDSALYLCASSLTGDTGELFFGEGSRLTVL.

Ten or more counts support this clonotype. This rearrangement joins TRBV7-9 to TRBJ1-5, with D uncertain. The CDR3 runs to 13 residues. Germline CDR1 is SEHNR and CDR2 is FQNEAQ (reference sequence). Trimming shortened V by 5 bases and J by 0 bases, and 5 bases separated the two germline ends. The CDR3 bases are TGTGCCAGCAGCGTCGATAGCAATCAGCCCCAGCATTTT. As protein: CASSVDSNQPQHF.

By proportion, this clonotype is medium-sized (0.01 to 0.1%). The rearrangement joins TRBV9 to TRBJ2-3, with 13 bases fitting TRBD2. This CDR3 has 20 residues. Germline V gives CDR1 SGDLS, CDR2 YYNGEE. Unmatched junction bases numbered 15, after V lost 4 bases and J lost 1 base. This CDR3 reads CASSPPGLAGEPWGTDTQYF. CDR3 DNA: TGTGCCAGCAGCCCGCCCGGACTAGCGGGGGAACCATGGGGCACAGATACGCAGTATTTT.

The chain links TRBV28 to TRBJ1-2; D is undetermined. V dropped 2 bases and J dropped 3 bases, with 4 bases sitting between them. This CDR3 comprises 12 residues. In germline, CDR1 is MDHEN, CDR2 SYDVKM. The chain's CDR3 is CASSLRDYGYTF. CDR3 bases: TGTGCCAGCAGTTTAAGGGACTATGGCTACACCTTC.

This clonotype was counted many times. The chain combines TRBV7-2 with TRBJ2-1; possibly TRBD2 for D (6 bases). With 3 bases removed from V and 5 bases from J, the gap between germline ends came to 14 bases. This CDR3 contains 15 residues. The germline gives CDR1 SGHTA, CDR2 FQGNSA. The CDR3 sequence is CASSFGLSPNNEQFF. CDR3 nucleotide sequence: TGTGCCAGCAGCTTCGGACTATCGCCGAACAATGAGCAGTTCTTC.